The 29 T cell receptor beta chains in this list originate from one sample, sequenced in a study of blood T cell repertoires in COVID-19. Measured with immunoSEQ multiplex PCR; TCRdb has only the in-frame clones, and not every one. The data contain 200,000 or so clones, 79% of them singletons. Sample: peripheral blood. These receptors were obtained from a man aged 55 to 70 with active or convalescent COVID-19.

The V and J genes are TRBV18 and TRBJ2-2; D unresolved. The germline V and J ends were trimmed by 3 bases and 1 base, with 6 bases remaining between them. In germline, CDR1 is KGHSH, CDR2 LQKENI. CDR3 size: 14 residues. CDR3 sequence reads: CASSPQQNTGELFF. In DNA, the CDR3 is TGTGCCAGCTCACCCCAACAGAACACCGGGGAGCTGTTTTTT.

This chain links TRBV4-3 with TRBJ2-2, with D possibly TRBD1 on 5 matching bases. In germline, CDR1 is LGHNA, CDR2 YSLEER. CDR3 length equals 14 residues. Between the trimmed V and J ends, which lost 4 bases and 8 bases, there was a span of 14 bases. The CDR3 spells CASSLGDSTGELFF. The CDR3 coding sequence is TGCGCCAGCAGCCTAGGAGACAGCACTGGGGAGCTGTTTTTT.

CDR3 DNA sequence: TGCAGCGTCCGACTAGCCCGCCCTTTTACCGGGGAGCTGTTTTTT. As protein: CSVRLARPFTGELFF. The rearrangement uses TRBV29-1 and TRBJ2-2, with 7 positions matching TRBD2. Germline V CDR1 and CDR2: SQVTM, ANQGSEA. The CDR3 is 15 amino acids. V lost 6 bases and J lost 5; bases outside the gene matches: 12.

The genes are TRBV6-2 or TRBV6-3 and TRBJ1-1, with 7 nucleotides matching TRBD1. This CDR3 comprises 13 residues. Germline lookup yields CDR1 MNHEY and CDR2 SVGEGT. V shed 5 bases, J shed 1 base, and the junction held 1 base outside the gene matches. The CDR3, as DNA: TGTGCCAGCAGTCGGGACAGGAACACTGAAGCTTTCTTT. This codes for CASSRDRNTEAFF.

This clone was found once. This chain connects TRBV7-9 to TRBJ2-2, with 9 nucleotides matching TRBD2. Germline trimming cut 3 bases from V and 6 bases from J; bases unmatched to any gene: 14. In germline, CDR1 is SEHNR, CDR2 FQNEAQ (reference sequence). The CDR3 totals 18 residues. CDR3 residues: CASSLTPYRAGGPGELFF. Written as DNA, the CDR3 is TGTGCCAGCAGCTTGACTCCCTATAGAGCGGGAGGCCCCGGGGAGCTGTTTTTT. Together with reference TRBV7-9 and TRBJ2-2, the CDR3 gives the full variable domain: DTGVSQNPRHKITKRGQNVTFRCDPISEHNRLYWYRQTLGQGPEFLTYFQNEAQLEKSRLLSDRFSAERPKGSFSTLEIQRTEQGDSAMYLCASSLTPYRAGGPGELFFGEGSRLTVL.

V is TRBV28 and J is TRBJ1-2; tentatively, D is TRBD1 (5 bases). V was trimmed by 4 bases and J by 2 bases, leaving 11 bases between them. The V gene's germline CDR1 is MDHEN and CDR2 SYDVKM. The CDR3 is made up of 14 amino acids. The CDR3 nucleotides are TGTGCCAGCAGTTATTTGACAGCCAACTATGGCTACACCTTC. As protein: CASSYLTANYGYTF.

CDR3 nucleotide sequence: TGTGCCAGCTCTCCCCGCGTGGGAGAGTTCTACAATGAGCAGTTCTTC. Residues: CASSPRVGEFYNEQFF. The rearrangement joins TRBV18 to TRBJ2-1, with a tentative D call TRBD2 (5 bases). Trimming removed 6 bases at V and 3 bases at J, with 18 bases between. CDR3 length: 16 amino acids. Germline CDR1 KGHSH, CDR2 LQKENI.

The rearrangement links TRBV5-1 to TRBJ1-1, with 7 bases aligning to TRBD1. The CDR3 is 16 amino acids. Germline CDR1 is SGHRS and CDR2 is YFSETQ. After removal of 4 bases from V and 0 bases from J, the junction contained 9 bases not matched to a gene. Here the CDR3 DNA reads TGCGCCAGCAGCCCTTACAGCGGACAGGTGAACACTGAAGCTTTCTTT. It yields the protein CASSPYSGQVNTEAFF.

The chain uses TRBV10-3 and TRBJ1-2; D is possibly TRBD1 (5 bases). Trimming removed 2 bases from V and 6 bases from J, with 10 bases in between. The CDR3 is made up of 13 amino acids. Germline V CDR1 and CDR2: ENHRY, SYGVKD. The CDR3: CAISETGTNGYTF. CDR3 DNA: TGTGCCATCAGTGAGACAGGAACCAATGGCTACACCTTC.

The J gene is TRBJ2-2, the V gene TRBV4-2; 15 bases line up with TRBD2. The V gene's germline CDR1 is LGHNA and CDR2 YNFKEQ. V gave up 2 bases and J gave up 4 bases; unmatched junction bases: 11. The CDR3 contains 20 residues. CDR3 loop: CASSQPRTSGRAFGTGELFF. The CDR3 nucleotides read TGTGCCAGCAGCCAACCTAGGACTAGCGGGAGGGCCTTCGGCACCGGGGAGCTGTTTTTT.

This clone came up a few times. The V and J genes are TRBV7-2 and TRBJ1-2; 12 bases align to TRBD1. This CDR3 comprises 15 residues. Losses at the gene ends were 4 bases for V and 7 bases for J; bases not matched to a gene: 7. From germline, CDR1 is SGHTA and CDR2 FQGNSA. This CDR3 reads CASSSPGQGAGGYTF. The CDR3 coding sequence is TGTGCCAGCAGCTCTCCGGGACAGGGGGCCGGTGGCTACACCTTC.

This chain connects TRBV3-1 (or the pseudogene TRBV3-2) to TRBJ1-4; maybe TRBD1 (6 bases). Trimming removed 1 base at V and 4 bases at J, with 13 bases between. The germline gives CDR1 LGHDT, CDR2 YNNKEL (reference sequence). The CDR3 contains 16 residues. The CDR3 here is CASSQARGWGNEKLFF. The CDR3 DNA sequence: TGTGCCAGCAGCCAAGCGAGGGGGTGGGGTAATGAAAAACTGTTTTTT.

This clone was observed a few times. J is TRBJ1-1 and V is TRBV7-2; TRBD1 matches at 10 bases. Trimming removed 4 bases from V and 6 bases from J; junction bases left unmatched: 5. The CDR3 spans 14 residues. Germline V gives CDR1 SGHTA, CDR2 FQGNSA. CDR3 protein: CASSSRDRGPEAFF. The CDR3 DNA follows: TGTGCCAGCAGCTCCCGGGACAGGGGACCTGAAGCTTTCTTT.

The chain links TRBV2 to TRBJ2-2, with D perhaps matching TRBD2 (6 bases). Trimming removed 5 bases from V and 13 bases from J, with 14 bases in between. The CDR3 sequence is 12 residues long. The germline V gene encodes CDR1 SNHLY and CDR2 FYNNEI. The CDR3 sequence: CASSSQGGGLFF. CDR3 sequence (DNA): TGTGCCAGCAGTAGTCAGGGAGGCGGGCTGTTTTTT.

The chain is built from TRBV9 and TRBJ2-3, with TRBD1 matching over 7 bases. Germline values: CDR1 SGDLS, CDR2 YYNGEE. The CDR3 extends over 16 amino acids. V lost 3 bases to trimming and J lost 1 base; unmatched junction nucleotides: 8. The CDR3 bases are TGTGCCAGCAGCGCCCTATCCGGACAGGGCACAGATACGCAGTATTTT. Its translation: CASSALSGQGTDTQYF. The full variable domain, its missing parts supplied by reference TRBV9 and TRBJ2-3, is DSGVTQTPKHLITATGQRVTLRCSPRSGDLSVYWYQQSLDQGLQFLIQYYNGEERAKGNILERFSAQQFPDLHSELNLSSLELGDSALYFCASSALSGQGTDTQYFGPGTRLTVL.

The J gene is TRBJ1-6, the V gene TRBV3-1 (or the pseudogene TRBV3-2); D gene unclear. There are 15 residues in the CDR3. The germline V and J ends were trimmed by 4 bases and 8 bases, with 15 bases remaining between them. Per the germline V gene, CDR1 is LGHDT and CDR2 is YNNKEL (reference sequence). CDR3 DNA sequence: TGTGCCAGCAGCCTTGGACTAGGTCAGGATTCACCCCTCCACTTT. It encodes CASSLGLGQDSPLHF.

V and J are TRBV10-3 and TRBJ2-7; D might be TRBD1 (6 bases). This CDR3 spans 14 amino acids. The germline V gene encodes CDR1 ENHRY and CDR2 SYGVKD. Between the trimmed V and J ends, which lost 6 bases and 3 bases, there was a span of 15 bases. CDR3 sequence reads: CAISTGATGYEQYF. The CDR3 DNA is TGTGCCATCAGCACCGGGGCGACAGGCTACGAGCAGTACTTC.

V is TRBV28 and J is TRBJ2-5; possible D gene TRBD2, 6 bases. The CDR3 totals 15 residues. Germline V lookup: CDR1 MDHEN, CDR2 SYDVKM. Trimming pared 5 bases from V and 5 bases from J, leaving 18 bases between. CDR3 coding DNA: TGTGCCAGCAGTCAGCTCCGGGAGACGGGGGAGACCCAGTACTTC. Translating gives CASSQLRETGETQYF.

This clone appeared a few times. The rearrangement links TRBV2 to TRBJ1-3; 7 bases line up with TRBD1. Germline values: CDR1 SNHLY, CDR2 FYNNEI. The CDR3 is made up of 16 amino acids. The junction had 10 bases not matched to a gene; V was cut back by 8 bases and J by 0 bases. The CDR3 loop is CASGRDSLLSGNTIYF. The CDR3 region has the DNA TGTGCCAGCGGAAGGGACAGCCTACTCTCTGGAAACACCATATATTTT.

This clone has only a few counts. The rearrangement links TRBV29-1 to TRBJ2-1; D is perhaps TRBD2 (5 bases). Trimming left V 2 bases short and J 6 bases short, with 14 bases between. CDR1 SQVTM and CDR2 ANQGSEA come from the germline V gene. CDR3 size: 14 residues. The CDR3 DNA reads TGCAGCGTTGAAAAGGGCGGGCAGATCAATGAGCAGTTCTTC. Protein: CSVEKGGQINEQFF.

The rearrangement uses TRBV5-1 and TRBJ1-1; D ambiguous. V dropped 2 bases and J dropped 5 bases, with 10 bases sitting between them. The CDR3 is 13 amino acids. Germline V gene data show CDR1 as SGHRS and CDR2 as YFSETQ. CDR3: CASSLNGKTEAFF. DNA for the CDR3: TGCGCCAGCAGCTTAAACGGGAAGACTGAAGCTTTCTTT.

A few counts support this clone. The chain couples TRBV7-9 to TRBJ2-3; tentatively, D is TRBD2 (6 bases). This CDR3 is 13 amino acids long. Germline CDR1 reads SEHNR; CDR2 reads FQNEAQ (reference sequence). Between the trimmed V and J ends, which lost 1 base and 6 bases, there was a span of 8 bases. CDR3 region: CASSLGDSDTQYF. In DNA, the CDR3 is TGTGCCAGCAGCTTAGGGGACTCGGATACGCAGTATTTT.

The CDR3 spells CASSLDSVEQGDTQYF. The DNA of the CDR3 is TGTGCCAGCAGCTTGGACTCGGTAGAACAGGGAGATACGCAGTATTTT. V and J are TRBV5-4 and TRBJ2-3; D may be TRBD1 (6 bases). Germline loops: CDR1 SGHNT, CDR2 YYREEE (reference sequence). This CDR3 is built from 16 residues. Trimming took 0 bases from V and 5 from J, leaving 16 bases between them.

The chain couples TRBV9 to TRBJ2-2; D call uncertain. The CDR3 sequence is 13 residues long. Trimming stripped 5 bases from V and 6 bases from J, with 11 bases between. From germline, CDR1 is SGDLS and CDR2 YYNGEE. CDR3 loop: CASSEQFAGELFF. DNA of the CDR3: TGTGCCAGCAGTGAACAGTTCGCCGGGGAGCTGTTTTTT.

The chain couples TRBV11-3 to TRBJ2-2; D not certain. V lost 3 bases and J lost 5, with 7 bases in between. Germline V CDR1 and CDR2: SGHNT, YENEEA. The CDR3 loop spans 13 amino acids. DNA for the CDR3: TGTGCCAGCAGCTTTCTTCGGACCGGGGAGCTGTTTTTT. Its translation is CASSFLRTGELFF.

This chain connects TRBV7-6 to TRBJ2-7, with 7 positions matching TRBD1. Per the germline V gene, CDR1 is SGHVS and CDR2 is FNYEAQ. This CDR3 has 15 residues. J lost 0 bases, V lost 6 bases, and 8 bases had no gene match. The CDR3 nucleotides are TGTGCCAGCAGTTCACAGGGGCCTGACTCCTACGAGCAGTACTTC. Residues: CASSSQGPDSYEQYF.

The rearrangement links TRBV7-2 to TRBJ2-1, with TRBD1 matching over 7 bases. After removal of 6 bases from V and 10 bases from J, the junction contained 9 bases not matched to a gene. Germline CDR1 is SGHTA and CDR2 is FQGNSA. CDR3 length: 13 residues. Written as DNA, the CDR3 is TGTGCCAGCAGAACACAGGGGTCCGACGAGCAGTTCTTC. Its protein is CASRTQGSDEQFF.

This clone was seen a single time. The genes are TRBV5-6 and TRBJ1-1; D is unresolved. Between the trimmed V and J ends, which lost 4 bases and 5 bases, there was a span of 12 bases. Germline loops: CDR1 SGHDT, CDR2 YYEEEE. The CDR3 has 13 amino acids. The CDR3 region is CASSHWAGTEAFF. The CDR3 DNA follows: TGTGCCAGCAGCCACTGGGCTGGGACTGAAGCTTTCTTT.

The CDR3 here is CASSLDRTSGSLGQYF. For the CDR3, the DNA is TGTGCCAGCAGCTTGGACCGGACTAGCGGGAGTCTGGGGCAGTACTTC. V gene TRBV5-4 combines with J gene TRBJ2-7; TRBD2 agrees at 13 bases. Losses at the gene ends were 0 bases for V and 9 bases for J; bases not matched to a gene: 9. The CDR3 extends over 16 amino acids. Germline loops: CDR1 SGHNT, CDR2 YYREEE (reference sequence).